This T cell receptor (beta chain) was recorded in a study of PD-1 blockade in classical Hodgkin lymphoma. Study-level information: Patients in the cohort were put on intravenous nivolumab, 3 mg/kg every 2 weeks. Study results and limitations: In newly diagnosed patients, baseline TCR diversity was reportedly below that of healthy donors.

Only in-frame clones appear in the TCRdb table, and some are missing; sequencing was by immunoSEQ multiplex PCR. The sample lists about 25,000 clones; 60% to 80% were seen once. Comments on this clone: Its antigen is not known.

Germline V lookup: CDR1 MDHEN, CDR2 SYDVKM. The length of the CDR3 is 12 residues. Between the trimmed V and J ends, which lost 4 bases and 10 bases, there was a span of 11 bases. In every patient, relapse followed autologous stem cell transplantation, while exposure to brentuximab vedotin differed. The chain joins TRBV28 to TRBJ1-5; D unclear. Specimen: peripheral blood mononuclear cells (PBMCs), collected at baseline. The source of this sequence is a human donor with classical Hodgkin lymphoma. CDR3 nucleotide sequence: TGTGCCAGCAGTTCTCGGACCCGTCCCCAGCATTTT. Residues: CASSSRTRPQHF.